The present TCR beta chain was sequenced within a study of monozygotic twins with inflammatory bowel disease. Broader study findings: IBD patients shared fewer clonotypes with others than healthy twins, especially with disease activity.

With no T cell sorting beforehand, total RNA was isolated from whole blood. With respect to this clonotype: As yet, its antigen is unknown.

Eight reactions per sample, run separately, yielded cDNA. TCRdb reprocessed the 5' RACE reads and reports one entry per CDR3 protein, with no DNA. The listing contains about 330,000 distinct CDR3 sequences. The CDR3 extends over 15 amino acids. Germline-derived CDR1 and CDR2 are SGHAT and FQNNGV. The J gene is TRBJ2-4, the V gene TRBV11-2. This clonotype originated in a human donor with ulcerative colitis or Crohn's disease, or a healthy co-twin of an affected twin (not recorded which). Sequenced: blood. Here the CDR3 reads CASSLRGLAKNIQYF.